Sequencing of this TCR beta chain was carried out in a study of post-analysis software for immune sequencing data. The overall study: The courses of disease that were included comprised relapsing-remitting, secondary progressive and progressive-relapsing multiple sclerosis. Study-wide results and limits: Strong same-batch co-clustering of samples appeared with F measure clustering. Patients carried a handful of TRBV segments more frequently than controls did, and TRBV5-6, TRBV5-1 and TRBV20-1 were among them. Diversity measured as normalized Chao1 was significantly lower in multiple sclerosis patients than in controls.

The length of the CDR3 is 15 residues. The germline V gene has CDR1 SGHDT and CDR2 YYEEEE. Regarding this clonotype: Its matching antigen is unknown. One end of the junction fails to match germline, which may point to a read error.

The authors incorporated unique molecular identifiers into the TCR beta cDNA libraries. The yield from roughly 1 to 10 million T cells was roughly 500,000 cDNA molecules in total. One entry per CDR3 protein results from TCRdb running MiXCR on the PCR reads. The sample gives hundreds of thousands of distinct CDR3 sequences, around 53% of which show up once; around 4.5% is in the top ten. The sequence was collected from a girl aged 10-17 years with multiple sclerosis. The chain uses TRBV5-6 and TRBJ1-5, with D possibly TRBD1 on 6 matching bases. The sequenced sample consisted of blood. CDR3 residues: CACSFRGISNQPQHF. CDR3 DNA: TGTGCCTGCAGCTTCAGGGGTATAAGCAATCAGCCCCAGCATTTT. Full variable domain (outside the CDR3, taken from reference TRBV5-6 and TRBJ1-5): DAGVTQSPTHLIKTRGQQVTLRCSPKSGHDTVSWYQQALGQGPQFIFQYYEEEERQRGNFPDRFSGHQFPNYSSELNVNALLLGDSALYLCACSFRGISNQPQHFGDGTRLSIL.